The clone carrying this TCR beta chain has a handful of counts. As yet, its antigen is unknown. This sample is part of a study of response to subunit inactivated influenza vaccine. This CDR3 has 13 residues. V lost 7 bases, J lost 7 bases, and 14 bases lay in between. Whole-study findings and limits: Authors suggested that a seasonal influenza vaccination recruits few new T cells each time.

MiXCR, run by TCRdb on the RT-PCR reads, gives a single entry per CDR3 protein. Here the sample spans some 500,000 distinct CDR3 sequences, approximately 24% being singletons. The starting material was CD4+ T cells sorted from PBMCs, obtained around 5 days after vaccination. This clonotype was obtained from a man aged 45-60 years who received an inactivated influenza vaccine. The chain uses TRBV12-3 or TRBV12-4 and TRBJ2-1; possible D gene TRBD1, 5 bases. This chain's CDR3 is CASNFDSPNEQFF. Here the CDR3 DNA reads TGTGCCAGCAACTTTGACAGCCCGAATGAGCAGTTCTTC.